The 21 T cell receptor beta chains reported below all come from one sample, sequenced in a study of T-cell reconstitution after alpha-beta-depleted transplantation in children. The TCRbeta library was prepared with unique molecular identifiers. Via MiXCR, TCRdb re-called the PCR reads, giving one row per CDR3 protein. The profile shows about 580,000 distinct CDR3 sequences, approximately 22% of them singletons. Sequenced material: PBMCs, mostly from graft donor cells, taken 360 days after TCRalphabeta/CD19-depleted stem cell transplant. The receptors here all came from a boy younger than two who had a stem cell transplant for acute myeloid leukemia, so the T cells may come from the graft donor.

V is TRBV19 and J is TRBJ2-3, with 8 bases matching TRBD2. V lost 9 bases to trimming and J lost 3 bases; unmatched junction nucleotides: 8. This CDR3 has 14 residues. Germline loops: CDR1 LNHDA, CDR2 SQIVND (reference sequence). The CDR3 DNA is TGTGCCAGCAGGGCGACTAGCGTTACAGATACGCAGTATTTT. Amino acids: CASRATSVTDTQYF.

The rearrangement joins TRBV20-1 to TRBJ1-2, with D perhaps TRBD1 (5 bases). Looked up from germline, CDR1 is DFQATT and CDR2 is SNEGSKA (reference sequence). The ends were cut back, 2 bases at V and 7 bases at J, with 11 bases in the middle. The CDR3 contains 12 residues. The CDR3 coding sequence is TGCAGTGCTAGACCACAGGTGGCTGGCTACACCTTC. Its translation: CSARPQVAGYTF.

This clonotype occurred many times. The chain couples TRBV20-1 to TRBJ1-2; 9 bases map to TRBD1. CDR1 is DFQATT, CDR2 SNEGSKA, per germline (reference sequence). Losses at the gene ends were 0 bases for V and 8 bases for J; bases not matched to a gene: 10. The CDR3 consists of 15 residues. DNA of the CDR3: TGCAGTGCTAGAGATGGAGGACAGGGGACGTTGGGCTACACCTTC. This encodes CSARDGGQGTLGYTF.

This clonotype was detected ten times or more. The chain joins TRBV20-1 to TRBJ2-5; 13 nucleotides line up with TRBD2. Germline V lookup: CDR1 DFQATT, CDR2 SNEGSKA (reference sequence). The trim removed 6 bases at V and 7 bases at J, leaving 11 bases unmatched. The CDR3 extends over 15 amino acids. This CDR3 is CSALRLAGGPGTQYF. The CDR3 nucleotides are TGCAGTGCCCTAAGACTAGCGGGGGGTCCTGGGACCCAGTACTTC.

This clonotype was seen a handful of times. Here the CDR3 DNA reads TGTGCCAGCAGTTACTCTGGACTTCTCATTACCGGGGAGCTGTTTTTT. This sequence encodes CASSYSGLLITGELFF. The chain joins TRBV6-5 to TRBJ2-2, with a tentative D call TRBD2 (5 bases). V gave up 0 bases and J gave up 5 bases, with 13 bases separating them. The CDR3 has 16 residues. CDR1 is MNHEY, CDR2 SVGAGI, per germline.

J is TRBJ2-2 and V is TRBV28; possibly TRBD1 or TRBD2 for D (7 bases each). With 6 bases removed from V and 7 bases from J, the gap between germline ends came to 27 bases. The CDR3 is 18 residues long. The germline V gene has CDR1 MDHEN and CDR2 SYDVKM. The CDR3 sequence: CASRDTGEWRGGHGELFF. CDR3 DNA sequence: TGTGCCAGCAGGGACACAGGGGAGTGGAGGGGGGGCCACGGGGAGCTGTTTTTT.

This clonotype was recorded many times. V is TRBV24-1 and J is TRBJ2-1, with 11 bases aligning to TRBD2. The ends lost 3 bases at V and 9 bases at J; junction bases unmatched: 15. This CDR3 has 18 amino acids. CDR1 is KGHDR, CDR2 SFDVKD, per germline. CDR3 bases: TGTGCCACCAGTGATCCGCTTAGCGGGGGGGCCAAGAATGGTGAGCAGTTCTTC. It codes for CATSDPLSGGAKNGEQFF.

The CDR3 DNA is TGCGCCAGCAGCTTGGCCAAGGGGCCTGGCTACACCTTC. It translates to CASSLAKGPGYTF. The genes are TRBV5-1 and TRBJ1-2; D is possibly TRBD1 (5 bases). CDR1 and CDR2 (germline): SGHRS, YFSETQ. The V end lost 0 bases, the J end lost 7 bases, and 10 bases lay between the germline ends. The CDR3 runs to 13 residues.

V is TRBV4-3 and J is TRBJ2-3; TRBD1 matches at 8 bases. The CDR3 is 15 residues long. The trim removed 4 bases at V and 3 bases at J, leaving 6 bases unmatched. The V gene's germline CDR1 is LGHNA and CDR2 YSLEER. The CDR3, as DNA: TGCGCCAGCAGCCGACTCAGGGGGCCAACAGATACGCAGTATTTT. Translation: CASSRLRGPTDTQYF.

This chain uses TRBV20-1 with TRBJ2-5; D not resolved. Germline V lookup: CDR1 DFQATT, CDR2 SNEGSKA (reference sequence). Trimming removed 2 bases at V and 4 bases at J, with 14 bases between. This CDR3 is 14 amino acids long. CDR3 sequence: CSARSKQRLETQYF. CDR3 nucleotide sequence: TGCAGTGCTAGATCCAAGCAAAGACTAGAGACCCAGTACTTC.

There are a few counts of this clonotype. The gene calls are TRBV12-3 or TRBV12-4 and TRBJ1-1, with 7 nucleotides matching TRBD1. The CDR3 contains 16 residues. The J segment lost 2 bases and the V segment lost 3 bases, leaving 9 bases of the junction unmatched. The CDR3 DNA follows: TGTGCCAGCAGTTTGAACAGTAGGGGGCCTAACACTGAAGCTTTCTTT. This sequence encodes CASSLNSRGPNTEAFF.

Many counts were recorded for this clonotype. The chain is built from TRBV10-3 and TRBJ2-1; 7 bases line up with TRBD1. From germline, CDR1 is ENHRY and CDR2 SYGVKD. With V trimmed by 3 bases and J by 6 bases, 8 bases remained unmatched. This CDR3 comprises 15 residues. The CDR3 sequence: CAISDRGPGGNEQFF. The CDR3 nucleotides read TGTGCCATCAGTGACCGGGGCCCAGGGGGCAATGAGCAGTTCTTC.

A single count supports this clonotype. The conserved final phenylalanine or tryptophan is absent from the CDR3, which likely points to a read error. The DNA is omitted, as the CDR3 cannot be located on it reliably, and the CDR3 follows TCRdb's listing. This rearrangement joins TRBV24-1 to TRBJ2-1. The germline V gene has CDR1 KGHDR and CDR2 SFDVKD. Termini included, the CDR3 measures 9 amino acids. The chain's CDR3 is CATSDSKEP.

This clonotype was found many times. The gene calls are TRBV20-1 and TRBJ2-7; D is ambiguous. Germline loops: CDR1 DFQATT, CDR2 SNEGSKA (reference sequence). The length of the CDR3 is 14 residues. V gave up 0 bases and J gave up 1 base, with 10 bases separating them. CDR3 amino acids: CSARDPNRSYEQYF. The CDR3 DNA reads as TGCAGTGCTAGAGATCCCAACCGGTCCTACGAGCAGTACTTC.

In its sample, this clonotype was seen a few times. The V gene is TRBV20-1, the J gene TRBJ2-1; D is ambiguous. With 1 base removed from V and 6 bases from J, the gap between germline ends came to 7 bases. The CDR3 loop spans 12 amino acids. Germline V gene lookup returns CDR1 DFQATT and CDR2 SNEGSKA (reference sequence). As DNA, the CDR3 is TGCAGTGCTAGAGGCGCTCCCAATGAGCAGTTCTTC. It translates to CSARGAPNEQFF.

This clonotype was found many times. The chain has TRBV20-1 and TRBJ2-3; 10 bases fit TRBD2. V shed 0 bases, J shed 1 base, and the junction held 7 bases outside the gene matches. This CDR3 spans 17 amino acids. Germline CDR1 is DFQATT and CDR2 is SNEGSKA (reference sequence). The CDR3 sequence is CSARDSSGTSGTDTQYF. In DNA, the CDR3 is TGCAGTGCTAGAGATTCTTCCGGGACTAGCGGCACAGATACGCAGTATTTT.

This rearrangement joins TRBV4-3 to TRBJ2-3; D unresolved. CDR1 is LGHNA and CDR2 is YSLEER in the germline V gene. The CDR3 length is 13 residues. The V gene lost 5 bases and the J gene lost 4 bases, with 10 bases spanning the gap. The chain's CDR3 is CASSARQADTQYF. Here the CDR3 DNA reads TGCGCCAGCAGCGCCCGTCAGGCAGATACGCAGTATTTT.

This clonotype occurred a few times. The chain carries TRBV5-5 and TRBJ2-5; tentatively, D is TRBD1 (8 bases). CDR1 and CDR2 (germline): SGHKS, YYEKEE (reference sequence). The ends were cut back, 6 bases at V and 1 base at J, with 22 bases in the middle. The CDR3 loop spans 17 amino acids. The CDR3 here is CASKHLGQGGGQETQYF. The CDR3 coding sequence is TGTGCCAGCAAACACCTCGGACAGGGAGGGGGCCAAGAGACCCAGTACTTC. Looking up the rest from reference TRBV5-5 and TRBJ2-5 gives the full variable domain: DAGVTQSPTHLIKTRGQQVTLRCSPISGHKSVSWYQQVLGQGPQFIFQYYEKEERGRGNFPDRFSARQFPNYSSELNVNALLLGDSALYLCASKHLGQGGGQETQYFGPGTRLLVL.

The genes are TRBV15 and TRBJ1-4; D unclear. The CDR3 has 15 amino acids. The germline V and J ends were trimmed by 1 base and 10 bases, with 16 bases remaining between them. Germline CDR1 is LNHNV and CDR2 is YYDKDF (reference sequence). DNA of the CDR3: TGTGCCACCAGCAGAGTTCCGGGGATCGGCGGAAAACTGTTTTTT. As protein: CATSRVPGIGGKLFF. The variable domain in full, with the rest retrieved from reference TRBV15 and TRBJ1-4, is DAMVIQNPRYQVTQFGKPVTLSCSQTLNHNVMYWYQQKSSQAPKLLFHYYDKDFNNEADTPDNFQSRRPNTSFCFLDIRSPGLGDTAMYLCATSRVPGIGGKLFFGSGTQLSVL.

This clonotype was observed at least ten times. This chain links TRBV6-2 or TRBV6-3 with TRBJ1-1, with 10 nucleotides matching TRBD1. There are 14 residues in the CDR3. V shed 5 bases and J 5 bases; nucleotides not matched to a gene: 5. Germline V gene data show CDR1 as MNHEY and CDR2 as SVGEGT. CDR3 in DNA: TGTGCCAGCAGTCCGGACAGGGGGTGGACTGAAGCTTTCTTT. Translating gives CASSPDRGWTEAFF.

The table lists this clonotype with a few counts. The CDR3 bases are TGTGCCAGCAGCCAGTACTCGAACCCCGAGCAGTACGTC. Translation gives CASSQYSNPEQYV. This rearrangement joins TRBV28 to TRBJ2-7, with D unresolved. From germline, CDR1 is MDHEN and CDR2 SYDVKM. The ends were cut back, 6 bases at V and 6 bases at J, with 15 bases in the middle. The CDR3 is 13 residues long.